Listed here are 9 T cell receptor beta chains from one sample, sequenced in a study of T cells in Graves' hyperthyroidism and ophthalmopathy. Template material for amplifying TCR beta CDR3 regions consisted of RNA transcripts. Initially, a first-round RT-PCR of the TCR CDR3 employed the HTBI primer set. From the multiplex PCR reads, TCRdb called clonotypes with MiXCR, one entry per CDR3 protein. The sample yields around 190,000 distinct CDR3 sequences, approximately 15% seen once. The sequenced sample consisted of blood. The receptors were sampled from a woman in her forties or fifties with Graves' hyperthyroidism.

In this sample, this clonotype turned up a few times. This chain joins TRBV4-3 and TRBJ1-1; TRBD1 might be the D (5 bases). The germline V and J ends were trimmed by 0 bases and 1 base, with 9 bases remaining between them. The germline CDR1 and CDR2 sequences are LGHNA and YSLEER. The length of the CDR3 is 15 residues. CDR3 DNA: TGCGCCAGCAGCCAAGATAAGAGGGGGAACACTGAAGCTTTCTTT. Encoded protein: CASSQDKRGNTEAFF.

This clonotype was counted many times. This sequence joins TRBV6-1 and TRBJ2-2; 12 nucleotides align to TRBD2. The CDR3 is 15 residues long. CDR1 and CDR2 (germline): MNHNS, SASEGT. Germline trimming cut 2 bases from V and 5 bases from J; bases unmatched to any gene: 0. CDR3 protein: CASSELAGGTGELFF. CDR3 coding DNA: TGTGCCAGCAGTGAACTAGCGGGGGGGACCGGGGAGCTGTTTTTT.

As to this clonotype: This may come from a read error, since a much larger clone is one base off. The V gene is TRBV29-1, the J gene TRBJ1-1; D is uncertain. This CDR3 comprises 13 residues. Germline CDR1 and CDR2: SQVTM and ANQGSEA. The V gene lost 1 base and the J gene lost 3 bases, with 9 bases spanning the gap. For the CDR3, the DNA is TGCAGCGTTGAAGGTCGGTCATACACTGAAGCTTTCTTT. Residues: CSVEGRSYTEAFF. Full variable domain (rest looked up from reference TRBV29-1 and TRBJ1-1): SAVISQKPSRDICQRGTSLTIQCQVDSQVTMMFWYRQQPGQSLTLIATANQGSEATYESGFVIDKFPISRPNLTFSTLTVSNMSPEDSSIYLCSVEGRSYTEAFFGQGTRLTVV.

V usage is TRBV28 and J usage is TRBJ2-1; 8 bases match TRBD2. After removal of 4 bases from V and 4 bases from J, the junction contained 3 bases not matched to a gene. The CDR3 sequence is 14 residues long. The germline V gene has CDR1 MDHEN and CDR2 SYDVKM. DNA for the CDR3: TGTGCCAGCAGTTACACTAGCGGATACAATGAGCAGTTCTTC. As protein: CASSYTSGYNEQFF.

This clonotype was counted ten times or more. V usage is TRBV5-1 and J usage is TRBJ2-7, with 7 bases lining up with TRBD2. The CDR3 covers 15 residues. Per the germline V gene, CDR1 is SGHRS and CDR2 is YFSETQ. V trimming: 5 bases; J trimming: 3 bases; junction bases outside the gene matches: 11. The CDR3 here is CASRPARTSSYEQYF. The CDR3 coding sequence is TGCGCCAGCAGACCTGCCCGGACTAGTAGCTACGAGCAGTACTTC.

This clonotype turned up a few times. The rearrangement uses TRBV9 and TRBJ1-2, with unresolved D. Trimming removed 5 bases from V and 5 bases from J, with 13 bases in between. This CDR3 is built from 13 residues. CDR1 and CDR2 from the germline V gene are SGDLS and YYNGEE. In DNA form, the CDR3 reads TGTGCCAGCAGTATTGGGGATAAATATGGCTACACCTTC. This sequence encodes CASSIGDKYGYTF.

This clonotype was found many times. V and J are TRBV12-3 or TRBV12-4 and TRBJ2-7; 8 nucleotides align to TRBD1. The CDR3 length is 16 residues. V was clipped by 6 bases and J by 6 bases; unmatched bases: 16. The CDR3 nucleotides are TGTGCCAGCAGCCCAGCCCCGACAGGGGTGAAGGCCGAGCAGTACTTC. Translation: CASSPAPTGVKAEQYF.

The genes are TRBV7-9 and TRBJ1-4; no firm D call. Trimming removed 10 bases from V and 5 bases from J, with 23 bases in between. The CDR3 loop spans 16 amino acids. The germline V gene has CDR1 SEHNR and CDR2 FQNEAQ (reference sequence). The CDR3 is CATRSTRFDMNEKLFF. The CDR3 DNA sequence: TGTGCCACCAGAAGTACCCGATTTGACATGAATGAAAAACTGTTTTTT.

There are many counts of this clonotype. The V and J genes are TRBV11-3 and TRBJ2-1; maybe TRBD2 (7 bases). Germline V gene data show CDR1 as SGHNT and CDR2 as YENEEA. CDR3 length: 16 residues. Trimming cost V 5 bases and J 6 bases, with 20 bases left between them. CDR3 residues: CASSLGRDKMANEQFF. CDR3 nucleotide sequence: TGTGCCAGCAGCCTGGGGAGGGACAAAATGGCCAATGAGCAGTTCTTC.